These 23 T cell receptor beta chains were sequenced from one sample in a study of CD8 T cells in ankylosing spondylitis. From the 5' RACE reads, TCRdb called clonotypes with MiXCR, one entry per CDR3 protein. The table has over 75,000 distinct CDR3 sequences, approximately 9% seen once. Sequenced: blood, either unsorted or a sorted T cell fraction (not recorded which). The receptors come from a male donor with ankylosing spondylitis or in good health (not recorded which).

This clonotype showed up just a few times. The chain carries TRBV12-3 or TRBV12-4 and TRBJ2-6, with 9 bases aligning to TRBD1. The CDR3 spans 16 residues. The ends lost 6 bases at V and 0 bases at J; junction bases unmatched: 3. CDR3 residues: CASSGQGTSGANVLTF. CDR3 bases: TGTGCCAGCAGCGGACAGGGGACCTCTGGGGCCAACGTCCTGACTTTC.

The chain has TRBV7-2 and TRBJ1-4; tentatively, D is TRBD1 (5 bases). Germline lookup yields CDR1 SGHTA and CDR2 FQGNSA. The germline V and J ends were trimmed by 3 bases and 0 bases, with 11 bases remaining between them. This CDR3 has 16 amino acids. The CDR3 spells CASSLQTAATNEKLFF. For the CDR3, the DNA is TGTGCCAGCAGCTTGCAGACAGCAGCAACTAATGAAAAACTGTTTTTT.

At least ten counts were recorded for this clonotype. This chain's CDR3 is CASSLMGEGYGYTF. The CDR3 DNA reads as TGTGCCAGCAGTTTAATGGGGGAGGGCTATGGCTACACCTTC. This chain connects TRBV27 to TRBJ1-2; a weak D match, TRBD1 (5 bases). The CDR3 loop spans 14 amino acids. From germline, CDR1 is MNHEY and CDR2 SMNVEV (reference sequence). Deletions cut 2 bases from V and 4 bases from J, with 11 bases between.

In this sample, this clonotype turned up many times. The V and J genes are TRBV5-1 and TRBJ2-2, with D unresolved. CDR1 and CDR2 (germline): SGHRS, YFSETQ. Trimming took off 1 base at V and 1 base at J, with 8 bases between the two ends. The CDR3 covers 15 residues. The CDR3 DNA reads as TGCGCCAGCAGCTTGCTGGCAGGGAACACCGGGGAGCTGTTTTTT. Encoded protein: CASSLLAGNTGELFF.

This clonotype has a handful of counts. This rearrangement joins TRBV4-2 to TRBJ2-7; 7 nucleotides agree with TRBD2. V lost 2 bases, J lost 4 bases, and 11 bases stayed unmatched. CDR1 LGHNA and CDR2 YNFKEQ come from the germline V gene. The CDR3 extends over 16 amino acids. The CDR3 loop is CASSQPVGTKSYEQYF. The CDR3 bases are TGTGCCAGCAGCCAACCGGTCGGGACTAAGTCTTACGAGCAGTACTTC.

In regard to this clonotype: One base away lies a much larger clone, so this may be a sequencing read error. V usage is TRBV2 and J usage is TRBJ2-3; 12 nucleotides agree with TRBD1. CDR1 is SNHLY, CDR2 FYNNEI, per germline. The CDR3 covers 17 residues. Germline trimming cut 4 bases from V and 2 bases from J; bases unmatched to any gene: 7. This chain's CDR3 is CASSVRGQGANTDTQYF. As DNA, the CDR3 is TGTGCCAGCAGTGTAAGGGGACAGGGGGCGAACACAGATACGCAGTATTTT. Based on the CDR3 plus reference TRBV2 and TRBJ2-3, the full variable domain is EPEVTQTPSHQVTQMGQEVILRCVPISNHLYFYWYRQILGQKVEFLVSFYNNEISEKSEIFDDQFSVERPDGSNFTLKIRSTKLEDSAMYFCASSVRGQGANTDTQYFGPGTRLTVL.

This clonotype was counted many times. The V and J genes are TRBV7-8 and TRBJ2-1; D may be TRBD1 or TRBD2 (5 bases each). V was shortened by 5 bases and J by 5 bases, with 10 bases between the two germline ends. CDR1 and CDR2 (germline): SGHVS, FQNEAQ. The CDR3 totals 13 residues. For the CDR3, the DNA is TGTGCCAGCAGCAAGGGACCGAACAATGAGCAGTTCTTC. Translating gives CASSKGPNNEQFF. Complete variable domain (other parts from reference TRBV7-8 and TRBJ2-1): GAGVSQSPRYKVAKRGQDVALRCDPISGHVSLFWYQQALGQGPEFLTYFQNEAQLDKSGLPSDRFFAERPEGSVSTLKIQRTQQEDSAVYLCASSKGPNNEQFFGPGTRLTVL.

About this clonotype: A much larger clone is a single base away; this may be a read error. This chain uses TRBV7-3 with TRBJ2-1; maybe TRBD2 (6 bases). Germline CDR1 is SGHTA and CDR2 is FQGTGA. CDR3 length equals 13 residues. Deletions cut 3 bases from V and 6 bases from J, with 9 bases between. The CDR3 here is CASSFYGGNEQFF. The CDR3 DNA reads TGTGCCAGCAGCTTCTACGGGGGCAATGAGCAGTTCTTC.

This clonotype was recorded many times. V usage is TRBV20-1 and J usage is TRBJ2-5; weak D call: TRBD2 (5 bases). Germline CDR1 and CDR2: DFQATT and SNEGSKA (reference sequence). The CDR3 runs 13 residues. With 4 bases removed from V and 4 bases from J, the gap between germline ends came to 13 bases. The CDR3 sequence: CSATGAVAETQYF. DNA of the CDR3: TGCAGTGCTACTGGAGCGGTGGCAGAGACCCAGTACTTC.

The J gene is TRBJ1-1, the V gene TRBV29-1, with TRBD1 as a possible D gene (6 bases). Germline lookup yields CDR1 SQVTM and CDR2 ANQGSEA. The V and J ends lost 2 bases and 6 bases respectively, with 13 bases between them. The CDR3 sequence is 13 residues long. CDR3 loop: CSVERLGASEAFF. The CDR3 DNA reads TGCAGCGTTGAAAGATTGGGGGCTTCTGAAGCTTTCTTT.

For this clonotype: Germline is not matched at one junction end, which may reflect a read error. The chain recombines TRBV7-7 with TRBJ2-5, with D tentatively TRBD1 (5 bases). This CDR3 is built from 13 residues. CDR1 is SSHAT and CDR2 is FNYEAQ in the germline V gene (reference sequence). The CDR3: CASSLDMSETQYF. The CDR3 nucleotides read TGTGCTAGCAGCCTGGACATGTCGGAGACCCAGTACTTC.

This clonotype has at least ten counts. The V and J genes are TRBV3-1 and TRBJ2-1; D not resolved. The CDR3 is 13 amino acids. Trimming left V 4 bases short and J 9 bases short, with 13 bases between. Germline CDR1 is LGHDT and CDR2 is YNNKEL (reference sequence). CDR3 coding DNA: TGTGCCAGCAGCCTTGGTAGCCGGTTTGAGCAGTTCTTC. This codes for CASSLGSRFEQFF.

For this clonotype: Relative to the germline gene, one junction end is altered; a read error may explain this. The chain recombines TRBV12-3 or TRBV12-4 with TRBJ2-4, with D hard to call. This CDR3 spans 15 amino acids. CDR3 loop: CASSYWGEAKSIQYF. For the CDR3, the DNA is TGTGCCAGCAGTTATTGGGGTGAGGCCAAAAGCATTCAGTACTTC.

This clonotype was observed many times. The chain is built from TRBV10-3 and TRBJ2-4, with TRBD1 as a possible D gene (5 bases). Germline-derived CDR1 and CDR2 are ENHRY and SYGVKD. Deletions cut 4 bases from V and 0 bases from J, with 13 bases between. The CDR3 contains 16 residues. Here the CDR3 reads CAISGTMLLAKNIQYF. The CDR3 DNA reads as TGTGCCATCAGTGGGACAATGCTTCTAGCCAAAAACATTCAGTACTTC.

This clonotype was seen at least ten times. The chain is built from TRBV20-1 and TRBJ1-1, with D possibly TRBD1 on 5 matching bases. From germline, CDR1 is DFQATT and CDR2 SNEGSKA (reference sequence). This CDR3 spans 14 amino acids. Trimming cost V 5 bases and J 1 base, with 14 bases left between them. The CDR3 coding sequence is TGCAGTGCTGCCCCCCGACAGAAGAACACTGAAGCTTTCTTT. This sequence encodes CSAAPRQKNTEAFF.

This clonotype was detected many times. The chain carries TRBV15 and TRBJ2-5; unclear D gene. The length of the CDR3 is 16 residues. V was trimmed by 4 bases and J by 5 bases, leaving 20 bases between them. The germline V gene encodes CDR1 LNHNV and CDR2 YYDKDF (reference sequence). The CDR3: CATSTYDSSLGETQYF. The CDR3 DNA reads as TGTGCCACCAGCACCTATGATAGCTCATTAGGGGAGACCCAGTACTTC.

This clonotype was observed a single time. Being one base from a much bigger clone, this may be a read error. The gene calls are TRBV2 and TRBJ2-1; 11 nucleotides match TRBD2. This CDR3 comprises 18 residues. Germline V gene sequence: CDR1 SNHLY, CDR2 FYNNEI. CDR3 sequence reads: CASSAVYTPSGGSNGQFF. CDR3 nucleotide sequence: TGTGCCAGCAGTGCTGTCTATACCCCTAGCGGGGGGTCAAATGGGCAGTTCTTC.

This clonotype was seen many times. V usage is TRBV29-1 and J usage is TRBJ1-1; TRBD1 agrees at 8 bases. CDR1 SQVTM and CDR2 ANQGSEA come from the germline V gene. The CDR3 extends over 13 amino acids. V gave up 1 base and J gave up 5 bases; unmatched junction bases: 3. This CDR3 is CSVEVGQETEAFF. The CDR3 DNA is TGCAGCGTTGAAGTGGGACAGGAGACTGAAGCTTTCTTT.

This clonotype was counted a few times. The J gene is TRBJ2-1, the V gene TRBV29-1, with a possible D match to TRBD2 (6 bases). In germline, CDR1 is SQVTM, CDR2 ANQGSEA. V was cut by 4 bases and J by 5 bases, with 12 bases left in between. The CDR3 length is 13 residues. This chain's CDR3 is CSVGHLANNEQFF. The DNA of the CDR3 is TGCAGCGTTGGCCATCTAGCGAACAATGAGCAGTTCTTC.

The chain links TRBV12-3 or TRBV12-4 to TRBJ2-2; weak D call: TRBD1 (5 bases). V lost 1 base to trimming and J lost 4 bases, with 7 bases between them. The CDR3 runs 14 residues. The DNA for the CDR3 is TGTGCCAGCAGTTTAGAGGGGCCCACCGGGGAGCTGTTTTTT. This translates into CASSLEGPTGELFF.

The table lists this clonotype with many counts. The CDR3 coding sequence is TGTGCCAGCAGCCCCACAGGGGGGGGCGAGCAGTACTTC. Amino acids: CASSPTGGGEQYF. This rearrangement joins TRBV12-3 or TRBV12-4 to TRBJ2-7, with D perhaps TRBD1 (8 bases). CDR3 size: 13 residues. Trimming took 6 bases from V and 6 from J, leaving 15 bases between them.

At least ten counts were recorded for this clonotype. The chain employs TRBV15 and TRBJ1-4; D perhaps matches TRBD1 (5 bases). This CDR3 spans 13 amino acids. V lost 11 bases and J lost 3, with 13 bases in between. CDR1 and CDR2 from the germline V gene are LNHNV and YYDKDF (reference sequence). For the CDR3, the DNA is TGTGCCGCAGCGGTGGGGGCTAATGAAAAACTGTTTTTT. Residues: CAAAVGANEKLFF.

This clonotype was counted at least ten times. The CDR3 DNA reads as TGTGCCAGCAGTTCTCTCAGCCATGAGCAGTTCTTC. This encodes CASSSLSHEQFF. The chain combines TRBV12-3 or TRBV12-4 with TRBJ2-1, with D hard to call. This CDR3 is built from 12 residues. The germline V and J ends were trimmed by 4 bases and 8 bases, with 9 bases remaining between them.